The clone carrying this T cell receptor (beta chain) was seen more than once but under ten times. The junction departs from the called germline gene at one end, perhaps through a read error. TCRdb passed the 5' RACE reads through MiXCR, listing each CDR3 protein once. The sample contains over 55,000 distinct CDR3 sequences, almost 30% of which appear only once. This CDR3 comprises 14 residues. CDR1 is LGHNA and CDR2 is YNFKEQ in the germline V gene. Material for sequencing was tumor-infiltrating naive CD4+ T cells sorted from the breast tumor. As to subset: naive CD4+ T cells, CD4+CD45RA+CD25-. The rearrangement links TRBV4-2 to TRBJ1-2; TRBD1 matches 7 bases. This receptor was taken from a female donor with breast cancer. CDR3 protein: CTSSQEGQLLGYTF. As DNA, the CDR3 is TGTACCAGCAGCCAGGAGGGACAGCTTTTGGGCTACACCTTC.